This TCR beta chain was documented in a study of CD8 T cells in ankylosing spondylitis. The study's findings and limits: Seemingly distinctive of ankylosing spondylitis blood was a TCR beta motif formed by eight highly homologous variants. Before this, some motif variants had been reported in reactive arthritis synovial fluid and blood.

Details on this clonotype: The antigen is unknown.

Germline CDR1 is ENHRY and CDR2 is SYGVKD. This CDR3 has 13 amino acids. V gave up 6 bases and J gave up 6 bases, with 15 bases separating them. TCRdb re-called the 5' RACE reads through MiXCR, storing one row per CDR3 protein. Of 340,000 or so distinct CDR3 sequences listed, approximately 15% are singletons. The receptor was isolated from a male donor with ankylosing spondylitis or in good health (not recorded which). Sequencing used blood, either unsorted or a sorted T cell fraction (not recorded which). The J gene is TRBJ2-7, the V gene TRBV10-3; D might be TRBD1 (5 bases). The CDR3 region has the DNA TGTGCCATCAGACCGAAGGACACTCCCGAGCAGTACTTC. It yields the protein CAIRPKDTPEQYF.